These 6 T cell receptor beta chains were sequenced from one sample in a study of cytomegalovirus exposure and HLA in healthy donors. Use of 60 Vbeta and 13 Jbeta primers characterized the PCR. Clones were sequenced by immunoSEQ multiplex PCR, and TCRdb holds only the in-frame ones, with some missing. Of some 130,000 clones detected, approximately 74% appear once; the ten largest clones hold 5.5% to 8%. The sample comprised PBMCs. These receptors were collected from a male donor in good health and CMV-seronegative.

The chain couples TRBV9 to TRBJ1-1; D is unclear. This CDR3 is 15 amino acids long. From germline, CDR1 is SGDLS and CDR2 YYNGEE. V was shortened by 4 bases and J by 2 bases, with 15 bases between the two germline ends. CDR3 residues: CASSTTPGDNTEAFF. In nucleotides, the CDR3 is TGTGCCAGCAGCACCACACCGGGAGACAACACTGAAGCTTTCTTT.

V gene TRBV29-1 combines with J gene TRBJ2-3; no clear D. In germline, CDR1 is SQVTM, CDR2 ANQGSEA. The V gene lost 3 bases and the J gene lost 4 bases, with 8 bases spanning the gap. This CDR3 has 12 amino acids. The CDR3 DNA reads as TGCAGCGTTGATATGAGCTCAGATACGCAGTATTTT. This codes for CSVDMSSDTQYF.

V usage is TRBV28 and J usage is TRBJ2-3; tentatively, D is TRBD1 (6 bases). Looked up from germline, CDR1 is MDHEN and CDR2 is SYDVKM. Trimming removed 7 bases at V and 6 bases at J, with 20 bases between. The CDR3 is made up of 15 amino acids. The CDR3 region has the DNA TGTGCCAGCACCCGTCGGGACATTCCCATCGATACGCAGTATTTT. Residues: CASTRRDIPIDTQYF.

The genes are TRBV6-1 and TRBJ2-7, with 7 bases fitting TRBD1. This CDR3 region has 13 residues. Trimming took 4 bases from V and 4 from J; bases not matched to a gene: 4. Germline CDR1 MNHNS, CDR2 SASEGT. The CDR3 here is CASSVGQTYEQYF. The CDR3 DNA follows: TGTGCCAGCAGTGTGGGACAGACTTACGAGCAGTACTTC.

This clone is a singleton in its sample. The chain uses TRBV7-6 and TRBJ2-7; D is possibly TRBD1 (6 bases). The germline V and J ends were trimmed by 4 bases and 0 bases, with 10 bases remaining between them. CDR1 is SGHVS and CDR2 is FNYEAQ in the germline V gene. The CDR3 has 14 amino acids. The chain's CDR3 is CASSSGESSYEQYF. CDR3 DNA sequence: TGTGCCAGCAGCTCAGGGGAAAGCTCCTACGAGCAGTACTTC.

V usage is TRBV27 and J usage is TRBJ2-2; possibly TRBD1 for D (6 bases). V lost 8 bases, J lost 1 base, and 14 bases lay in between. CDR3 length: 15 residues. Germline CDR1 reads MNHEY; CDR2 reads SMNVEV (reference sequence). The DNA of the CDR3 is TGTGCCAGCCGCCTAAGGGGACAGAACACCGGGGAGCTGTTTTTT. This sequence encodes CASRLRGQNTGELFF.